Following are 26 T cell receptor beta chains from one sample sequenced in a study of T-cell reconstitution after alpha-beta-depleted transplantation in children. TCRbeta library preparation incorporated unique molecular identifiers. TCRdb reanalysed the PCR reads using MiXCR and keeps one entry per CDR3 protein. The table includes 440,000 or so distinct CDR3 sequences, roughly a tenth detected once. Sequenced material: PBMCs from the stem cell graft donor, taken from the stem cell graft. Receptors originate from a human donor who donated a stem cell graft to a child with acute myeloid leukemia.

V and J are TRBV7-8 and TRBJ2-3; TRBD2 matches at 9 bases. The CDR3 covers 14 residues. In germline, CDR1 is SGHVS, CDR2 FQNEAQ. V trimming: 7 bases; J trimming: 6 bases; junction bases outside the gene matches: 8. DNA for the CDR3: TGTGCCAGCATCAAGGGACTAGCCCTCGATACGCAGTATTTT. Translation gives CASIKGLALDTQYF.

V and J are TRBV19 and TRBJ2-7; D possibly corresponds to TRBD1 (5 bases). The length of the CDR3 is 14 residues. The germline V gene has CDR1 LNHDA and CDR2 SQIVND (reference sequence). V was clipped by 5 bases and J by 1 base, with 12 bases between them. Here the CDR3 DNA reads TGTGCCAGTAGTCCCTCGACAGAGTCCTACGAGCAGTACTTC. Translated: CASSPSTESYEQYF.

The chain links TRBV9 to TRBJ2-3, with D possibly matching TRBD2 (5 bases). Germline-derived CDR1 and CDR2 are SGDLS and YYNGEE. This CDR3 has 14 amino acids. Trimming cost V 3 bases and J 3 bases, with 11 bases left between them. CDR3 in DNA: TGTGCCAGCAGCGCAATCATAGCGACAGATACGCAGTATTTT. This encodes CASSAIIATDTQYF.

This clonotype occurred a few times. The CDR3 region is CASSLIAANEQFF. In DNA form, the CDR3 reads TGTGCCAGCAGTTTAATAGCCGCCAATGAGCAGTTCTTC. This sequence joins TRBV12-3 or TRBV12-4 and TRBJ2-1; D gene uncertain. V was clipped by 2 bases and J by 6 bases, with 8 bases between them. This CDR3 spans 13 amino acids.

This clonotype turned up a few times. This chain links TRBV12-3 or TRBV12-4 with TRBJ1-2; D perhaps matches TRBD1 (6 bases). The V end was cut by 10 bases, the J end by 0 bases, with 12 bases between. The CDR3 has 13 amino acids. In DNA form, the CDR3 reads TGTGCCACCAGGGGCCCCTCTAACTATGGCTACACCTTC. Its translation: CATRGPSNYGYTF.

The V and J genes are TRBV5-1 and TRBJ2-1; TRBD2 aligns across 15 bases. This CDR3 region has 20 residues. Unmatched junction bases numbered 11, after V lost 0 bases and J lost 4 bases. Germline CDR1 and CDR2: SGHRS and YFSETQ. The CDR3 protein is CASSLVWTSGGAFDYNEQFF. The DNA of the CDR3 is TGCGCCAGCAGCTTGGTTTGGACTAGCGGGGGGGCTTTTGATTACAATGAGCAGTTCTTC.

This rearrangement joins TRBV7-2 to TRBJ2-3; D uncertain. Per germline, CDR1 SGHTA and CDR2 FQGNSA. The CDR3 extends over 13 amino acids. V lost 7 bases and J lost 6, with 14 bases in between. The DNA of the CDR3 is TGTGCCAGCACTAACCTGGCGGTGGATACGCAGTATTTT. Translation: CASTNLAVDTQYF. Full variable domain (missing parts from reference TRBV7-2 and TRBJ2-3): GAGVSQSPSNKVTEKGKDVELRCDPISGHTALYWYRQSLGQGLEFLIYFQGNSAPDKSGLPSDRFSAERTGGSVSTLTIQRTQQEDSAVYLCASTNLAVDTQYFGPGTRLTVL.

The sample holds a few counts of this clonotype. The chain is built from TRBV7-8 and TRBJ1-1; 7 bases line up with TRBD1. The CDR3 is 15 amino acids. CDR1 is SGHVS and CDR2 is FQNEAQ in the germline V gene. V shed 5 bases and J 4 bases; nucleotides not matched to a gene: 10. In nucleotides, the CDR3 is TGTGCCAGCAGCAGAGGGGGCAGGGTTTTCACTGAAGCTTTCTTT. Translated: CASSRGGRVFTEAFF. Looking up the rest from reference TRBV7-8 and TRBJ1-1 gives the full variable domain: GAGVSQSPRYKVAKRGQDVALRCDPISGHVSLFWYQQALGQGPEFLTYFQNEAQLDKSGLPSDRFFAERPEGSVSTLKIQRTQQEDSAVYLCASSRGGRVFTEAFFGQGTRLTVV.

This clonotype has ten or more counts. This rearrangement joins TRBV5-1 to TRBJ2-7; D unclear. Germline CDR1 SGHRS, CDR2 YFSETQ. V gave up 0 bases and J gave up 0 bases, with 7 bases separating them. The CDR3 is 14 residues long. The CDR3 region is CASSLEAHSYEQYF. DNA for the CDR3: TGCGCCAGCAGCTTGGAGGCCCACTCCTACGAGCAGTACTTC.

This clonotype occurred a few times. The V call is TRBV18, the J call TRBJ1-5; possibly TRBD1 for D (5 bases). Per the germline V gene, CDR1 is KGHSH and CDR2 is LQKENI. The CDR3 runs 14 residues. V shed 1 base and J shed 4 bases, with 8 bases lying between them. In DNA, the CDR3 is TGTGCCAGCTCACCACAAGAGGGGAATCAGCCCCAGCATTTT. It specifies CASSPQEGNQPQHF.

The J gene is TRBJ1-6, the V gene TRBV5-5, with D unresolved. Trimming removed 4 bases from V and 10 bases from J, with 18 bases in between. CDR3 length equals 15 residues. The germline V gene encodes CDR1 SGHKS and CDR2 YYEKEE (reference sequence). Here the CDR3 reads CASSPEEGMGSPLHF. The CDR3 coding sequence is TGTGCCAGCAGCCCCGAAGAGGGAATGGGATCACCCCTCCACTTT.

The chain recombines TRBV30 with TRBJ2-5; D unclear. Per the germline V gene, CDR1 is GTSNPN and CDR2 is SVGIG (reference sequence). V was clipped by 4 bases and J by 2 bases, with 2 bases between them. The CDR3 consists of 10 residues. CDR3 residues: CAWMQETQYF. CDR3 DNA: TGTGCCTGGATGCAAGAGACCCAGTACTTC. The whole variable domain, remainder taken from reference TRBV30 and TRBJ2-5, is SQTIHQWPATLVQPVGSPLSLECTVEGTSNPNLYWYRQAAGRGLQLLFYSVGIGQISSEVPQNLSASRPQDRQFILSSKKLLLSDSGFYLCAWMQETQYFGPGTRLLVL.

V and J are TRBV5-5 and TRBJ1-2; possible D gene TRBD1, 6 bases. Germline lookup yields CDR1 SGHKS and CDR2 YYEKEE (reference sequence). The V end was cut by 0 bases, the J end by 4 bases, with 13 bases between. This CDR3 comprises 15 residues. In nucleotides, the CDR3 is TGTGCCAGCAGCTTGGTAGGGGGAAACATCTATGGCTACACCTTC. Encoded protein: CASSLVGGNIYGYTF.

This clonotype was found many times. The chain is built from TRBV3-1 and TRBJ1-1; the D is unclear. CDR1 and CDR2 (germline): LGHDT, YNNKEL (reference sequence). This CDR3 contains 15 residues. Trimming cost V 7 bases and J 3 bases, with 18 bases left between them. CDR3 region: CASTRSEGEYTEAFF. CDR3 sequence (DNA): TGTGCCAGCACCCGCTCGGAGGGCGAGTACACTGAAGCTTTCTTT.

The chain links TRBV6-5 to TRBJ2-1, with a possible D match to TRBD2 (6 bases). The CDR3 totals 16 residues. Germline V gene data show CDR1 as MNHEY and CDR2 as SVGAGI. V was cut by 7 bases and J by 4 bases, with 20 bases left in between. CDR3 amino acids: CASNSMGGAVYNEQFF. The CDR3 DNA follows: TGTGCCAGCAATTCGATGGGGGGAGCAGTTTACAATGAGCAGTTCTTC.

This clonotype came up a few times. The rearrangement links TRBV6-7 to TRBJ2-1, with 7 bases fitting TRBD2. TRBV6-7 is an open reading frame whose function is uncertain. This CDR3 is 15 amino acids long. V shed 0 bases, J shed 9 bases, and the junction held 8 bases outside the gene matches. CDR3 sequence: CASSYSGEGSGEQFF. The CDR3 DNA sequence: TGTGCCAGCAGTTACTCAGGGGAGGGTTCGGGTGAGCAGTTCTTC.

CDR3: CSASLGSGAQETQYF. As DNA, the CDR3 is TGCAGTGCTAGTCTTGGTAGCGGGGCCCAGGAGACCCAGTACTTC. This chain connects TRBV20-1 to TRBJ2-5; 8 bases line up with TRBD2. The CDR3 consists of 15 residues. Germline loops: CDR1 DFQATT, CDR2 SNEGSKA (reference sequence). Losses at the gene ends were 3 bases for V and 5 bases for J; bases not matched to a gene: 11.

This chain uses TRBV15 with TRBJ2-5; D is possibly TRBD2 (6 bases). The germline CDR1 and CDR2 sequences are LNHNV and YYDKDF (reference sequence). Deletions cut 0 bases from V and 5 bases from J, with 13 bases between. This CDR3 spans 15 amino acids. The CDR3 DNA reads as TGTGCCACCAGCAGAGAGACTAGGTCTTTGGAGACCCAGTACTTC. This encodes CATSRETRSLETQYF.

The chain is built from TRBV5-8 and TRBJ1-2; D gene uncertain. The CDR3 runs to 12 residues. V lost 4 bases to trimming and J lost 10 bases, with 14 bases between them. Germline loops: CDR1 SGHTS, CDR2 YDEGEE. The CDR3 bases are TGTGCCAGCAGCGTGACGGACGGCCCCTACACCTTC. As protein: CASSVTDGPYTF.

The rearrangement links TRBV5-1 to TRBJ2-2; no reliable D call. CDR3 length: 14 residues. With 4 bases removed from V and 4 bases from J, the gap between germline ends came to 11 bases. Germline V CDR1 and CDR2: SGHRS, YFSETQ. The CDR3 spells CASSQQAGTGELFF. DNA for the CDR3: TGCGCCAGCAGCCAGCAGGCAGGCACCGGGGAGCTGTTTTTT.

This clonotype was seen only a few times. The chain recombines TRBV5-5 with TRBJ2-1; TRBD1 agrees at 8 bases. Unmatched junction bases numbered 9, after V lost 4 bases and J lost 0 bases. Germline CDR1 and CDR2: SGHKS and YYEKEE (reference sequence). This CDR3 has 17 amino acids. CDR3 bases: TGTGCCAGCAGCAGCGGGCAGGGGGCTCTCTCCTACAATGAGCAGTTCTTC. Protein sequence: CASSSGQGALSYNEQFF. The whole variable domain, remainder taken from reference TRBV5-5 and TRBJ2-1, is DAGVTQSPTHLIKTRGQQVTLRCSPISGHKSVSWYQQVLGQGPQFIFQYYEKEERGRGNFPDRFSARQFPNYSSELNVNALLLGDSALYLCASSSGQGALSYNEQFFGPGTRLTVL.

This clonotype was seen a handful of times. CDR3 coding DNA: TGTGCCATCAGTGAGTTTGGGCCGACCGGGGAGCTGTTTTTT. Its translation is CAISEFGPTGELFF. The chain has TRBV10-3 and TRBJ2-2; D gene unclear. Germline V gene lookup returns CDR1 ENHRY and CDR2 SYGVKD. CDR3 length: 14 amino acids. V was shortened by 1 base and J by 5 bases, with 8 bases between the two germline ends.

This clonotype has just a few counts. V and J are TRBV2 and TRBJ2-5, with a tentative D call TRBD2 (5 bases). Germline V gene lookup returns CDR1 SNHLY and CDR2 FYNNEI. With 0 bases removed from V and 4 bases from J, the gap between germline ends came to 9 bases. CDR3 length: 14 residues. The CDR3 reads CASSEAGAVETQYF. In nucleotides, the CDR3 is TGTGCCAGCAGTGAAGCGGGAGCGGTAGAGACCCAGTACTTC.

This clonotype was counted between two and nine times. The chain's CDR3 is CAIDPSSGSADTQYF. In nucleotides, the CDR3 is TGTGCCATTGATCCCTCTAGCGGGAGTGCAGATACGCAGTATTTT. V usage is TRBV10-3 and J usage is TRBJ2-3; 10 positions match TRBD2. The V segment lost 9 bases and the J segment 4 bases; nucleotides outside the gene matches: 10. This CDR3 contains 15 residues. Germline V lookup: CDR1 ENHRY, CDR2 SYGVKD.

V gene TRBV12-3 or TRBV12-4 combines with J gene TRBJ1-1; D is unclear. V lost 5 bases, J lost 5 bases, and 21 bases lay in between. This CDR3 spans 16 amino acids. The CDR3 DNA follows: TGTGCCAGCAGTCCGCGGCCCGCGGCAGGCGGAACTGAAGCTTTCTTT. Protein: CASSPRPAAGGTEAFF.

The V and J genes are TRBV10-3 and TRBJ1-1; D is possibly TRBD1 (5 bases). Looked up from germline, CDR1 is ENHRY and CDR2 is SYGVKD. V lost 11 bases and J 5 bases, leaving 24 bases between the germline ends. The CDR3 is made up of 15 amino acids. This CDR3 is CALRKSPSRGTEAFF. The CDR3 DNA is TGTGCCTTAAGAAAATCCCCATCCCGGGGGACTGAAGCTTTCTTT.